The next 30 T cell receptor beta chains were all read from a single sample in a study of T-cell memory formation after mild COVID-19. From the 5' RACE reads, TCRdb called clonotypes with MiXCR, one entry per CDR3 protein. This sample has 470,000 or so distinct CDR3 sequences; roughly 18% occur once, and the top ten carry roughly 21%. The sample taken for sequencing was PBMCs or a T cell subset sorted from them (not recorded which). These receptors originate from a man younger than 30 who had mild COVID-19 (a few samples of this study predate the infection). Cell type and time point are not known.

This clonotype was detected only a few times. This chain joins TRBV27 and TRBJ1-2; possibly TRBD1 for D (5 bases). The CDR3 covers 14 residues. The V end was cut by 0 bases, the J end by 7 bases, with 12 bases between. Per the germline V gene, CDR1 is MNHEY and CDR2 is SMNVEV (reference sequence). The DNA of the CDR3 is TGTGCCAGCAGTTTATCGCCAGGGTCGGGTGGCTACACCTTC. This sequence encodes CASSLSPGSGGYTF.

This clonotype was observed a handful of times. This chain joins TRBV10-3 and TRBJ1-1, with TRBD1 as a possible D gene (5 bases). The V gene lost 4 bases and the J gene lost 2 bases, with 14 bases spanning the gap. The CDR3 sequence is 15 residues long. Per the germline V gene, CDR1 is ENHRY and CDR2 is SYGVKD. The CDR3 loop is CAISGILTDNTEAFF. The CDR3 DNA reads as TGTGCCATCAGTGGGATTTTGACAGATAACACTGAAGCTTTCTTT.

The rearrangement uses TRBV20-1 and TRBJ2-7; D possibly corresponds to TRBD2 (5 bases). Germline-derived CDR1 and CDR2 are DFQATT and SNEGSKA (reference sequence). V was cut by 0 bases and J by 2 bases, with 8 bases left in between. The CDR3 consists of 13 residues. CDR3 coding DNA: TGCAGTGCTAGAGAGGAGGCGCCCTACGAGCAGTACTTC. Its protein product is CSAREEAPYEQYF.

This clonotype occurred a few times. The chain couples TRBV7-9 to TRBJ1-6, with D uncertain. The V and J ends lost 6 bases and 9 bases respectively, with 9 bases between them. Per germline, CDR1 SEHNR and CDR2 FQNEAQ (reference sequence). The CDR3 totals 12 residues. The CDR3 DNA reads TGTGCCAGCAGTGCTTTGGGTTCACCCCTCCACTTT. Residues: CASSALGSPLHF.

This chain links TRBV5-6 with TRBJ2-7; 7 bases align to TRBD1. The CDR3 is 14 amino acids. The J segment lost 7 bases and the V segment lost 5 bases, leaving 12 bases of the junction unmatched. Germline CDR1 is SGHDT and CDR2 is YYEEEE. The CDR3 spells CASRAAGRGIEQYF. The CDR3 DNA reads TGTGCCAGCAGGGCAGCCGGCAGGGGGATTGAGCAGTACTTC.

This clonotype was counted many times. The rearrangement links TRBV5-4 to TRBJ2-3; 10 nucleotides align to TRBD2. With V trimmed by 2 bases and J by 6 bases, 3 bases remained unmatched. CDR1 is SGHNT, CDR2 YYREEE, per germline (reference sequence). The CDR3 contains 14 residues. This chain's CDR3 is CASSLSGGADTQYF. CDR3 coding DNA: TGTGCCAGCAGCTTAAGCGGGGGGGCTGATACGCAGTATTTT.

V gene TRBV15 combines with J gene TRBJ2-6; D may be TRBD1 (5 bases). Trimming took 9 bases from V and 1 from J, leaving 22 bases between them. Germline V gene sequence: CDR1 LNHNV, CDR2 YYDKDF (reference sequence). This CDR3 contains 18 residues. CDR3 loop: CATVTANLSSSGANVLTF. The CDR3 DNA reads as TGTGCCACGGTGACAGCTAACCTCTCCTCGTCTGGGGCCAACGTCCTGACTTTC.

This clonotype was seen many times. V and J are TRBV25-1 and TRBJ1-1, with TRBD1 as a possible D gene (5 bases). CDR1 and CDR2 (germline): MGHDK, SYGVNS. The CDR3 consists of 13 residues. The V end lost 7 bases, the J end lost 3 bases, and 12 bases lay between the germline ends. The DNA for the CDR3 is TGTGCCAGCATTCCGGGGGAGTACACTGAAGCTTTCTTT. Translating gives CASIPGEYTEAFF.

The CDR3 reads CSAGKPGTANYGYTF. CDR3 coding DNA: TGCAGTGCTGGAAAACCCGGGACAGCTAACTATGGCTACACCTTC. The genes are TRBV20-1 and TRBJ1-2, with 7 bases identical to TRBD1. CDR1 is DFQATT, CDR2 SNEGSKA, per germline (reference sequence). The J segment lost 0 bases and the V segment lost 5 bases, leaving 9 bases of the junction unmatched. The CDR3 covers 15 residues.

This chain connects TRBV4-1 to TRBJ2-3; 14 bases align to TRBD2. The V gene's germline CDR1 is MGHRA and CDR2 YSYEKL. The CDR3 covers 18 residues. The junction had 12 bases not matched to a gene; V was cut back by 7 bases and J by 3 bases. The CDR3 reads CASKTSGGAGPLTDTQYF. The CDR3 bases are TGCGCCAGCAAGACTAGCGGGGGGGCCGGTCCTCTGACAGATACGCAGTATTTT.

Many counts were recorded for this clonotype. V is TRBV5-1 and J is TRBJ1-1; 9 bases are a match to TRBD1. CDR1 and CDR2 (germline): SGHRS, YFSETQ. CDR3 length equals 14 residues. V gave up 2 bases and J gave up 5 bases; unmatched junction bases: 4. The CDR3 bases are TGCGCCAGCAGCTTACAGGGGGCGCGGACTGAAGCTTTCTTT. Translation gives CASSLQGARTEAFF.

J is TRBJ2-2 and V is TRBV20-1; 7 positions match TRBD1. The V segment lost 0 bases and the J segment 0 bases; nucleotides outside the gene matches: 1. This CDR3 is 15 amino acids long. CDR1 and CDR2 (germline): DFQATT, SNEGSKA (reference sequence). CDR3 region: CSARDTGANTGELFF. The CDR3, as DNA: TGCAGTGCTAGAGATACAGGGGCGAACACCGGGGAGCTGTTTTTT.

This clonotype was recorded a few times. The rearrangement joins TRBV4-3 to TRBJ2-2; possibly TRBD1 or TRBD2 for D (6 bases each). Trimming shortened V by 4 bases and J by 1 base, and 13 bases separated the two germline ends. CDR3 length equals 16 residues. Germline loops: CDR1 LGHNA, CDR2 YSLEER. The CDR3 sequence: CASSPEGGQNTGELFF. The CDR3 region has the DNA TGCGCCAGCAGCCCAGAGGGGGGACAGAACACCGGGGAGCTGTTTTTT.

J is TRBJ2-7 and V is TRBV9; unclear D gene. Trimming removed 0 bases at V and 5 bases at J, with 6 bases between. The germline V gene has CDR1 SGDLS and CDR2 YYNGEE. This CDR3 contains 12 residues. This chain's CDR3 is CASSVDSDEQYV. The CDR3 DNA sequence: TGTGCCAGCAGCGTAGACAGCGACGAGCAGTACGTC.

The chain carries TRBV7-2 and TRBJ2-5, with D perhaps TRBD2 (5 bases). CDR3 length: 13 residues. V gave up 5 bases and J gave up 3 bases, with 10 bases separating them. Per germline, CDR1 SGHTA and CDR2 FQGNSA. CDR3 DNA: TGTGCCAGCAGCCTAAGGACTGAAGAGACCCAGTACTTC. It is translated as CASSLRTEETQYF.

The gene calls are TRBV7-9 and TRBJ1-2, with TRBD1 as a possible D gene (5 bases). The CDR3 sequence is 14 residues long. From germline, CDR1 is SEHNR and CDR2 FQNEAQ (reference sequence). Trimming pared 1 base from V and 8 bases from J, leaving 14 bases between. The chain's CDR3 is CASSLELQGGGYTF. The CDR3, as DNA: TGTGCCAGCAGCTTAGAACTGCAGGGCGGCGGCTACACCTTC.

This clonotype was seen only a few times. The chain combines TRBV2 with TRBJ1-5; D gene ambiguous. Trimming left V 6 bases short and J 4 bases short, with 16 bases between. The CDR3 has 15 amino acids. Germline values: CDR1 SNHLY, CDR2 FYNNEI. CDR3 sequence reads: CASRELASGNQPQHF. The CDR3 nucleotides are TGTGCCAGCAGGGAACTCGCTTCTGGAAATCAGCCCCAGCATTTT. The variable domain in full, with the rest retrieved from reference TRBV2 and TRBJ1-5, is EPEVTQTPSHQVTQMGQEVILRCVPISNHLYFYWYRQILGQKVEFLVSFYNNEISEKSEIFDDQFSVERPDGSNFTLKIRSTKLEDSAMYFCASRELASGNQPQHFGDGTRLSIL.

The chain uses TRBV18 and TRBJ2-1; 8 bases are a match to TRBD1. This CDR3 spans 17 amino acids. The germline V gene encodes CDR1 KGHSH and CDR2 LQKENI. V lost 2 bases, J lost 4 bases, and 10 bases stayed unmatched. CDR3 region: CASSPGARTGRYNEQFF. DNA for the CDR3: TGTGCCAGCTCACCAGGCGCCCGGACAGGGCGATACAATGAGCAGTTCTTC.

This clonotype appeared a few times. The chain is built from TRBV5-1 and TRBJ1-2, with 10 bases that match TRBD1. The V gene's germline CDR1 is SGHRS and CDR2 YFSETQ. V lost 1 base and J lost 6; bases outside the gene matches: 6. The length of the CDR3 is 15 residues. CDR3 coding DNA: TGCGCCAGCAGCTTGATGGGACAGGGGTCTGATGGCTACACCTTC. This sequence encodes CASSLMGQGSDGYTF.

This clonotype was found a few times. The CDR3 is CASRKQGGKDNQPQHF. The CDR3 region has the DNA TGTGCCAGCAGAAAACAGGGGGGGAAGGATAATCAGCCCCAGCATTTT. The chain uses TRBV25-1 and TRBJ1-5; 8 bases line up with TRBD1. Per germline, CDR1 MGHDK and CDR2 SYGVNS. J lost 4 bases, V lost 6 bases, and 11 bases had no gene match. This CDR3 contains 16 residues.

This clonotype was detected only a few times. The chain links TRBV4-2 to TRBJ2-3; 7 bases line up with TRBD2. Looked up from germline, CDR1 is LGHNA and CDR2 is YNFKEQ. V shed 0 bases, J shed 1 base, and the junction held 7 bases outside the gene matches. CDR3 length: 17 residues. The CDR3 DNA is TGTGCCAGCAGCCAAGAAGACGGCGGGGGAGGCACAGATACGCAGTATTTT. The encoded protein is CASSQEDGGGGTDTQYF.

This clonotype was counted at least ten times. The chain combines TRBV2 with TRBJ2-4; perhaps TRBD1 as D (6 bases). The length of the CDR3 is 12 residues. Between the trimmed V and J ends, which lost 6 bases and 6 bases, there was a span of 9 bases. Per the germline V gene, CDR1 is SNHLY and CDR2 is FYNNEI. The CDR3 is CASRDSLNIQYF. The CDR3 DNA reads as TGTGCCAGCAGGGACAGTTTAAACATTCAGTACTTC.

The chain employs TRBV20-1 and TRBJ1-1, with 8 bases that match TRBD1. The CDR3 sequence is 13 residues long. Trimming at V came to 5 bases and at J to 6 bases, leaving 8 bases not matched to a gene. Looked up from germline, CDR1 is DFQATT and CDR2 is SNEGSKA (reference sequence). The CDR3 spells CSAYDRGSPEAFF. CDR3 bases: TGCAGTGCTTACGACAGGGGATCCCCTGAAGCTTTCTTT.

The chain combines TRBV29-1 with TRBJ1-3; D is unresolved. V was cut by 4 bases and J by 0 bases, with 7 bases left in between. Germline CDR1 is SQVTM and CDR2 is ANQGSEA. This CDR3 is 13 amino acids long. CDR3 nucleotides: TGCAGCGTTGCGGGCGCCTCTGGAAACACCATATATTTT. Translation: CSVAGASGNTIYF.

This clonotype came up once. The chain couples TRBV5-1 to TRBJ2-6, with D perhaps given as TRBD1 or TRBD2 (5 bases each). Trimming cost V 0 bases and J 3 bases, with 10 bases left between them. Germline loops: CDR1 SGHRS, CDR2 YFSETQ. The CDR3 extends over 16 amino acids. The CDR3 protein is CASSLVLGVGANVLTF. The DNA of the CDR3 is TGCGCCAGCAGCTTGGTTTTGGGGGTTGGGGCCAACGTCCTGACTTTC.

In its sample, this clonotype was seen many times. This chain uses TRBV5-1 with TRBJ2-3, with D possibly TRBD2 on 6 matching bases. The CDR3 runs to 15 residues. CDR1 is SGHRS and CDR2 is YFSETQ in the germline V gene. V shed 4 bases and J shed 6 bases, with 18 bases lying between them. The CDR3 spells CASSIGLTRGDTQYF. The CDR3 DNA follows: TGCGCCAGCAGCATTGGTCTGACCCGGGGGGATACGCAGTATTTT.

This clonotype has a handful of counts. The gene calls are TRBV30 and TRBJ2-2; D gene ambiguous. This CDR3 has 14 amino acids. Germline CDR1 and CDR2: GTSNPN and SVGIG (reference sequence). The V end lost 8 bases, the J end lost 0 bases, and 13 bases lay between the germline ends. The CDR3 coding sequence is TGTGCCAGGCGAGGCGCCGCGAACACCGGGGAGCTGTTTTTT. It yields the protein CARRGAANTGELFF. The variable domain in full, with the rest retrieved from reference TRBV30 and TRBJ2-2, is SQTIHQWPATLVQPVGSPLSLECTVEGTSNPNLYWYRQAAGRGLQLLFYSVGIGQISSEVPQNLSASRPQDRQFILSSKKLLLSDSGFYLCARRGAANTGELFFGEGSRLTVL.

This clonotype was recorded at least ten times. The chain recombines TRBV4-3 with TRBJ2-3, with TRBD2 matching over 10 bases. This CDR3 is 19 amino acids long. V lost 0 bases to trimming and J lost 2 bases; unmatched junction nucleotides: 11. Per the germline V gene, CDR1 is LGHNA and CDR2 is YSLEER. CDR3: CASSQDPVTSGVFTDTQYF. In DNA, the CDR3 is TGCGCCAGCAGCCAAGATCCCGTTACTAGCGGGGTTTTCACAGATACGCAGTATTTT.

This clonotype was seen only a few times. CDR3 in DNA: TGCGCCAGCAGCTTGGGGCTGACAGGGGGAAATGAAAAACTGTTTTTT. Protein product: CASSLGLTGGNEKLFF. This chain connects TRBV5-1 to TRBJ1-4; 9 bases fit TRBD1. Trimming removed 0 bases from V and 5 bases from J; junction bases left unmatched: 5. CDR3 length: 16 amino acids. Germline lookup yields CDR1 SGHRS and CDR2 YFSETQ.

The chain joins TRBV5-1 to TRBJ2-7; D unclear. The ends were cut back, 0 bases at V and 4 bases at J, with 11 bases in the middle. This CDR3 contains 14 residues. CDR1 and CDR2 from the germline V gene are SGHRS and YFSETQ. CDR3 region: CASSLEQTLYEQYF. CDR3 DNA sequence: TGCGCCAGCAGCTTGGAACAGACACTTTACGAGCAGTACTTC.